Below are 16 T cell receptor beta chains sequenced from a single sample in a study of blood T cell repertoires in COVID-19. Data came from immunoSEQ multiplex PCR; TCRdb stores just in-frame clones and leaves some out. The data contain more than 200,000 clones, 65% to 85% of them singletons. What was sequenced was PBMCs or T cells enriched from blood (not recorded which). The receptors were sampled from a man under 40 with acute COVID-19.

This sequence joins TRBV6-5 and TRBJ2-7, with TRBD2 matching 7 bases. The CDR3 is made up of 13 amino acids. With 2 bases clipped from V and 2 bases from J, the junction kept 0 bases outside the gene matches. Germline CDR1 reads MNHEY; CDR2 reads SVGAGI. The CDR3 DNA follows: TGTGCCAGCAGTTACGGACTAGCCTACGAGCAGTACTTC. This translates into CASSYGLAYEQYF.

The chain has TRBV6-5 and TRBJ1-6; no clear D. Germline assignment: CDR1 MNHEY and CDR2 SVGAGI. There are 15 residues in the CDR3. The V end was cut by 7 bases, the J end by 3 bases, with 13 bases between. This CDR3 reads CASKADGLYNSPLHF. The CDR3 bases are TGTGCCAGCAAGGCTGACGGACTCTATAATTCACCCCTCCACTTT.

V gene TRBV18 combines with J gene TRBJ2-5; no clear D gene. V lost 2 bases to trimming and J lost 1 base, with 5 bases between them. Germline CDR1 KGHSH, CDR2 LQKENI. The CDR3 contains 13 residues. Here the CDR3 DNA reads TGTGCCAGCTCACCAAAACTCCAAGAGACCCAGTACTTC. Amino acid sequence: CASSPKLQETQYF.

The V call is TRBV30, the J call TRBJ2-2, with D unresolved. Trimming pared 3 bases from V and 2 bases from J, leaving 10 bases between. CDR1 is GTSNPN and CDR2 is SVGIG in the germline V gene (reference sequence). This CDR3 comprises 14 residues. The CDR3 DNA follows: TGTGCCTGGAGCATTGGGCGTAACACCGGGGAGCTGTTTTTT. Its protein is CAWSIGRNTGELFF.

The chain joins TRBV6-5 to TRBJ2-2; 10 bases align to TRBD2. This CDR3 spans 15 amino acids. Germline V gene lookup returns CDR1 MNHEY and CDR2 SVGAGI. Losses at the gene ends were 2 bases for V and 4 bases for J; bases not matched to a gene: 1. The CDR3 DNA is TGTGCCAGCAGTTACAGCGGGGGGGCCACCGGGGAGCTGTTTTTT. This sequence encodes CASSYSGGATGELFF.

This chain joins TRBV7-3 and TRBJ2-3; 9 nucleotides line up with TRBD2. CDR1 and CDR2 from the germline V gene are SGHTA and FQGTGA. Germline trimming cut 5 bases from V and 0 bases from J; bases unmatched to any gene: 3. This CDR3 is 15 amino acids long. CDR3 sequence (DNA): TGTGCCAGCAGCCTAGCGGGGCAGAGCACAGATACGCAGTATTTT. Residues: CASSLAGQSTDTQYF.

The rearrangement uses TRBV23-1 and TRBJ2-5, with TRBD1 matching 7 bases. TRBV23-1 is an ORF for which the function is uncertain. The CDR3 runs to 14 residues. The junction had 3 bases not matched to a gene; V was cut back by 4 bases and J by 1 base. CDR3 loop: CASSPGQSQETQYF. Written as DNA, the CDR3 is TGCGCCAGCAGTCCGGGACAGTCCCAAGAGACCCAGTACTTC.

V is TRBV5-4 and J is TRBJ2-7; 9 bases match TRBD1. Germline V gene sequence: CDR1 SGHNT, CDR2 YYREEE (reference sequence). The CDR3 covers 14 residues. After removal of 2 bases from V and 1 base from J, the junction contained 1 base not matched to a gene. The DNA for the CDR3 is TGTGCCAGCAGCTTTGGACAGGGGTCCTACGAGCAGTACTTC. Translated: CASSFGQGSYEQYF.

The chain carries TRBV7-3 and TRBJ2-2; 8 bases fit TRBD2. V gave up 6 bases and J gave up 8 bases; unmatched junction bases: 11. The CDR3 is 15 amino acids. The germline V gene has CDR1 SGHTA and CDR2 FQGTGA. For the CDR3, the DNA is TGTGCCAGCAGAATCAGCGGGGGCAGCGGTGGGGAGCTGTTTTTT. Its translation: CASRISGGSGGELFF.

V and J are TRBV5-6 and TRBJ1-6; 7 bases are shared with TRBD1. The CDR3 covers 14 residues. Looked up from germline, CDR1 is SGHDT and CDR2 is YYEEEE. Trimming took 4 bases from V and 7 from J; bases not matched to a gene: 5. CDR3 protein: CASSQLTGNSPLHF. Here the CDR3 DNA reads TGTGCCAGCAGCCAGTTGACAGGGAATTCACCCCTCCACTTT.

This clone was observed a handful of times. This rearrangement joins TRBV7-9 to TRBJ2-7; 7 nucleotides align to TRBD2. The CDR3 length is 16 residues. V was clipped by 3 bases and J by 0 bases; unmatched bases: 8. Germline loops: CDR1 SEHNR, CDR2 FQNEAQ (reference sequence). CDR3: CASSFSGTVSSYEQYF. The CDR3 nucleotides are TGTGCCAGCAGCTTCAGCGGGACGGTGAGCTCCTACGAGCAGTACTTC. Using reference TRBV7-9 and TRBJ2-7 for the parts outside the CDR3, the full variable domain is DTGVSQNPRHKITKRGQNVTFRCDPISEHNRLYWYRQTLGQGPEFLTYFQNEAQLEKSRLLSDRFSAERPKGSFSTLEIQRTEQGDSAMYLCASSFSGTVSSYEQYFGPGTRLTVT.

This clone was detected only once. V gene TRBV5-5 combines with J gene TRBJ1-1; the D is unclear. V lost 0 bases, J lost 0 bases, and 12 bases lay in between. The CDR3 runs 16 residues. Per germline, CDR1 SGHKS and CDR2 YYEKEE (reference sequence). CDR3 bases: TGTGCCAGCAGCTTGGGGCGGTTCCACATGAACACTGAAGCTTTCTTT. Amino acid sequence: CASSLGRFHMNTEAFF.

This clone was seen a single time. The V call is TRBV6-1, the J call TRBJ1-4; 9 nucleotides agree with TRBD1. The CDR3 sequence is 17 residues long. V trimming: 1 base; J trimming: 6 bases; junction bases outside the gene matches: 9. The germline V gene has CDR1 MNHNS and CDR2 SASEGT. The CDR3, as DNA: TGTGCCAGCAGTGAAGGTTTTATCAGGACAGGGGATGAAAAACTGTTTTTT. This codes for CASSEGFIRTGDEKLFF.

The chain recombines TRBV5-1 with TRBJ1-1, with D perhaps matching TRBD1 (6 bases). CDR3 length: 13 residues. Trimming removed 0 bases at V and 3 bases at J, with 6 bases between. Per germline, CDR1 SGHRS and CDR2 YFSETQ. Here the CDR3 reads CASSLGQDTEAFF. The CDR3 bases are TGCGCCAGCAGCTTGGGACAGGACACTGAAGCTTTCTTT. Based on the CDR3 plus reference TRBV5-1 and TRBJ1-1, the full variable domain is KAGVTQTPRYLIKTRGQQVTLSCSPISGHRSVSWYQQTPGQGLQFLFEYFSETQRNKGNFPGRFSGRQFSNSRSEMNVSTLELGDSALYLCASSLGQDTEAFFGQGTRLTVV.

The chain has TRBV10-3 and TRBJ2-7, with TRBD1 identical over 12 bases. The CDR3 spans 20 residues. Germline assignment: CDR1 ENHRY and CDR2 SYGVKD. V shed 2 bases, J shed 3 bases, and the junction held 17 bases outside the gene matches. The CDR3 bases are TGTGCCATCAGTGAGCCCCCGTCTCCCGGTGGGACAGGGGGCCTCTACGAGCAGTACTTC. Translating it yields CAISEPPSPGGTGGLYEQYF.

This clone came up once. CDR3 sequence: CASSNSGGPAYNEQFF. The CDR3 DNA sequence: TGCGCCAGCAGTAATAGCGGGGGCCCCGCCTACAATGAGCAGTTCTTC. J is TRBJ2-1 and V is TRBV5-1, with TRBD2 identical over 9 bases. Germline CDR1 SGHRS, CDR2 YFSETQ. Trimming removed 5 bases from V and 2 bases from J; junction bases left unmatched: 8. The CDR3 loop spans 16 amino acids.